These 24 T cell receptor beta chains were sequenced from one sample in a study of shared clonotypes between healthy human individuals. Libraries were prepared by immunoSEQ multiplex PCR; TCRdb keeps only in-frame clonotypes and omits some of them. This table holds fewer than 3 million clones, just under 95% found once. The sequenced sample consisted of naive CD4+ T cells from PBMCs. The subset here: CD45RA+ positively selected. The source of these receptors is a man in his late teens or twenties in good health. Some clones in this sample may be carry-over from other donors' samples.

This chain joins TRBV18 and TRBJ1-1; D unresolved. V lost 3 bases to trimming and J lost 4 bases, with 15 bases between them. In germline, CDR1 is KGHSH, CDR2 LQKENI. The CDR3 sequence is 15 residues long. CDR3 sequence (DNA): TGTGCCAGCTCACCCCCGGGAGGGCGGCGCACTGAAGCTTTCTTT. Translated, it gives CASSPPGGRRTEAFF.

The chain links TRBV5-1 to TRBJ2-7, with D perhaps given as TRBD1 or TRBD2 (6 bases each). The CDR3 sequence is 15 residues long. V gave up 4 bases and J gave up 5 bases, with 19 bases separating them. Germline lookup yields CDR1 SGHRS and CDR2 YFSETQ. The CDR3 DNA reads TGCGCCAGCAGCCCGGGGGCACTCAGGGGCGACGAGCAGTACTTC. Its protein is CASSPGALRGDEQYF.

Remarks on this clone: Within the sample, other DNA sequences also encode this same CDR3. The chain recombines TRBV5-1 with TRBJ2-1; possibly TRBD1 for D (8 bases). Germline V gene sequence: CDR1 SGHRS, CDR2 YFSETQ. Trimming removed 4 bases at V and 3 bases at J, with 14 bases between. The CDR3 length is 15 residues. The CDR3 sequence is CASSPTGGGYNEQFF. CDR3 nucleotide sequence: TGCGCCAGCAGCCCCACAGGGGGGGGCTACAATGAGCAGTTCTTC.

The rearrangement joins TRBV5-1 to TRBJ1-1; the D gene is possibly TRBD1 (6 bases). The germline V gene encodes CDR1 SGHRS and CDR2 YFSETQ. Trimming took off 0 bases at V and 3 bases at J, with 9 bases between the two ends. The CDR3 is 14 residues long. The CDR3 DNA is TGCGCCAGCAGCTTGGCAGGGGACGACACTGAAGCTTTCTTT. This sequence encodes CASSLAGDDTEAFF.

This clone showed up just once. V is TRBV30 and J is TRBJ2-3; 10 positions agree with TRBD2. The germline V gene encodes CDR1 GTSNPN and CDR2 SVGIG (reference sequence). V was clipped by 1 base and J by 4 bases; unmatched bases: 5. The CDR3 length is 15 residues. The CDR3 spells CAWSGVAGGADTQYF. CDR3 DNA sequence: TGTGCCTGGAGTGGGGTAGCGGGGGGTGCAGATACGCAGTATTTT.

DNA of the CDR3: TGTGCCAGCAGCGTAGGGCGTGGGCCCGGCACAGATACGCAGTATTTT. Translating it yields CASSVGRGPGTDTQYF. This chain joins TRBV9 and TRBJ2-3; D gene ambiguous. V dropped 0 bases and J dropped 1 base, with 12 bases sitting between them. CDR3 length: 16 amino acids. Germline values: CDR1 SGDLS, CDR2 YYNGEE.

The count of this clone is one. The V and J genes are TRBV2 and TRBJ2-1; TRBD2 matches 10 bases. There are 16 residues in the CDR3. Germline V gene sequence: CDR1 SNHLY, CDR2 FYNNEI. Trimming at V came to 7 bases and at J to 0 bases, leaving 6 bases not matched to a gene. This CDR3 reads CASTRTSGVSYNEQFF. CDR3 in DNA: TGTGCCAGCACCCGGACTAGCGGAGTCTCCTACAATGAGCAGTTCTTC.

The chain is built from TRBV30 and TRBJ2-7; D gene uncertain. The CDR3 is made up of 12 amino acids. The germline gives CDR1 GTSNPN, CDR2 SVGIG (reference sequence). Trimming took off 1 base at V and 3 bases at J, with 7 bases between the two ends. The CDR3 nucleotides are TGTGCCTGGAGTGGGACGGGCTACGAGCAGTACTTC. Translating it yields CAWSGTGYEQYF.

The chain links TRBV9 to TRBJ2-3; TRBD2 agrees at 7 bases. This CDR3 is built from 16 residues. J lost 0 bases, V lost 3 bases, and 7 bases had no gene match. CDR1 is SGDLS and CDR2 is YYNGEE in the germline V gene. The CDR3 DNA reads as TGTGCCAGCAGCGCATGGGGTAGCGGGAGCACAGATACGCAGTATTTT. This sequence encodes CASSAWGSGSTDTQYF.

This chain uses TRBV5-6 with TRBJ2-6; 9 nucleotides agree with TRBD1. Germline CDR1 is SGHDT and CDR2 is YYEEEE. The CDR3 covers 18 residues. V lost 3 bases to trimming and J lost 2 bases; unmatched junction nucleotides: 9. The CDR3: CASSSGQGAPAGANVLTF. CDR3 sequence (DNA): TGTGCCAGCAGCTCGGGACAGGGTGCCCCCGCTGGGGCCAACGTCCTGACTTTC.

On this clone itself: Other DNA sequences in this sample translate to the same CDR3. The genes are TRBV7-2 and TRBJ1-2, with D unclear. The CDR3 contains 14 residues. CDR1 and CDR2 from the germline V gene are SGHTA and FQGNSA. The V end lost 1 base, the J end lost 0 bases, and 6 bases lay between the germline ends. CDR3 DNA: TGTGCCAGCAGCTTAGGCGCAGCTAACTATGGCTACACCTTC. Protein: CASSLGAANYGYTF. The whole variable domain, filled in from reference TRBV7-2 and TRBJ1-2, reads GAGVSQSPSNKVTEKGKDVELRCDPISGHTALYWYRQSLGQGLEFLIYFQGNSAPDKSGLPSDRFSAERTGGSVSTLTIQRTQQEDSAVYLCASSLGAANYGYTFGSGTRLTVV.

In its sample, this clone was seen a few times. The chain recombines TRBV18 with TRBJ1-1; D not resolved. This CDR3 spans 13 amino acids. Germline CDR1 and CDR2: KGHSH and LQKENI. V shed 4 bases and J shed 3 bases, with 9 bases lying between them. The DNA of the CDR3 is TGTGCCAGCTCACGAATCCGGGACACTGAAGCTTTCTTT. Translation gives CASSRIRDTEAFF.

The CDR3 here is CASSWAGQRLYGAAGEKLFF. The CDR3 nucleotides are TGCGCCAGCAGCTGGGCGGGACAACGCCTTTACGGAGCGGCTGGTGAAAAACTGTTTTTT. The V gene is TRBV5-1, the J gene TRBJ1-4, with a tentative D call TRBD1 (6 bases). V was trimmed by 3 bases and J by 7 bases, leaving 31 bases between them. The CDR3 is 20 amino acids. Per the germline V gene, CDR1 is SGHRS and CDR2 is YFSETQ.

V gene TRBV28 combines with J gene TRBJ2-5, with a tentative D call TRBD2 (5 bases). The J call may not be correct, given that the DNA end is closer to TRBJ2-7. Germline values: CDR1 MDHEN, CDR2 SYDVKM. The CDR3 is made up of 16 amino acids. CDR3 residues: CASSPHGERSSYEQYF. The DNA of the CDR3 is TGTGCCAGCAGTCCCCACGGGGAAAGAAGCTCCTACGAGCAGTACTTC.

This rearrangement joins TRBV20-1 to TRBJ1-2; TRBD1 agrees at 7 bases. Trimming took 5 bases from V and 8 from J; bases not matched to a gene: 5. The CDR3 is made up of 11 amino acids. Germline CDR1 is DFQATT and CDR2 is SNEGSKA (reference sequence). CDR3 DNA: TGCAGTGCTCCGACAGGGAGAGGCTACACCTTC. Its translation: CSAPTGRGYTF.

The chain combines TRBV7-2 with TRBJ2-5; D uncertain. The germline CDR1 and CDR2 sequences are SGHTA and FQGNSA. The V and J ends lost 4 bases and 7 bases respectively, with 7 bases between them. This CDR3 region has 11 residues. Here the CDR3 DNA reads TGTGCCAGCAGCTCTTTTGCGACCCAGTACTTC. The encoded protein is CASSSFATQYF.

The rearrangement links TRBV6-5 to TRBJ1-1; 10 positions agree with TRBD1. The CDR3 has 14 amino acids. Germline trimming cut 5 bases from V and 6 bases from J; bases unmatched to any gene: 6. Germline CDR1 reads MNHEY; CDR2 reads SVGAGI. CDR3 loop: CASSARQGAAEAFF. Written as DNA, the CDR3 is TGTGCCAGCAGTGCGCGACAGGGGGCTGCTGAAGCTTTCTTT.

CDR3 bases: TGTGCCAGCAGTTGGGACAGTCGGGGGTACTTC. Translated, it gives CASSWDSRGYF. The chain is built from TRBV6-1 and TRBJ2-7, with 7 bases aligning to TRBD1. Trimming at V came to 5 bases and at J to 12 bases, leaving 7 bases not matched to a gene. The CDR3 spans 11 residues. CDR1 and CDR2 (germline): MNHNS, SASEGT.

The rearrangement uses TRBV2 and TRBJ2-7; 10 nucleotides line up with TRBD2. Germline loops: CDR1 SNHLY, CDR2 FYNNEI. The CDR3 covers 16 residues. V was pared by 1 base and J by 0 bases, with 3 bases of the junction left unmatched. The CDR3 is CASSEGLAGASYEQYF. The DNA of the CDR3 is TGTGCCAGCAGTGAAGGTCTAGCGGGGGCCTCCTACGAGCAGTACTTC.

The CDR3 protein is CAWRLRGAGGYTF. DNA of the CDR3: TGTGCCTGGAGGCTCAGGGGGGCAGGCGGCTACACCTTC. The V and J genes are TRBV30 and TRBJ1-2; 7 nucleotides match TRBD1. Germline V gives CDR1 GTSNPN, CDR2 SVGIG (reference sequence). CDR3 size: 13 residues. Unmatched junction bases numbered 9, after V lost 3 bases and J lost 8 bases.

The chain is built from TRBV5-1 and TRBJ1-2, with a possible D match to TRBD1 (6 bases). Trimming pared 4 bases from V and 4 bases from J, leaving 23 bases between. Looked up from germline, CDR1 is SGHRS and CDR2 is YFSETQ. The CDR3 has 17 residues. This chain's CDR3 is CASSLGSRREGGYGYTF. The CDR3 region has the DNA TGCGCCAGCAGCCTTGGCTCCCGCAGGGAGGGGGGCTATGGCTACACCTTC.

The chain employs TRBV7-2 and TRBJ1-2, with a weak D call TRBD1 (5 bases). Germline-derived CDR1 and CDR2 are SGHTA and FQGNSA. The CDR3 consists of 15 residues. Trimming removed 2 bases from V and 1 base from J, with 11 bases in between. CDR3 sequence reads: CASSLTGTFNYGYTF. CDR3 DNA: TGTGCCAGCAGCTTAACCGGGACCTTTAACTATGGCTACACCTTC.

The chain carries TRBV30 and TRBJ2-4; D possibly corresponds to TRBD1 (6 bases). Trimming removed 1 base from V and 8 bases from J, with 12 bases in between. This CDR3 is 13 amino acids long. Germline V gene sequence: CDR1 GTSNPN, CDR2 SVGIG (reference sequence). The CDR3 spells CAWSGTVSDIQYF. In DNA form, the CDR3 reads TGTGCCTGGAGTGGGACAGTCTCGGACATTCAGTACTTC. The full variable domain, rest sourced from reference TRBV30 and TRBJ2-4, is SQTIHQWPATLVQPVGSPLSLECTVEGTSNPNLYWYRQAAGRGLQLLFYSVGIGQISSEVPQNLSASRPQDRQFILSSKKLLLSDSGFYLCAWSGTVSDIQYFGAGTRLSVL.

V gene TRBV28 combines with J gene TRBJ2-3; 7 bases agree with TRBD2. The CDR3 has 16 residues. The germline V gene has CDR1 MDHEN and CDR2 SYDVKM. The ends lost 4 bases at V and 4 bases at J; junction bases unmatched: 11. In nucleotides, the CDR3 is TGTGCCAGCAGTTCCCCCGGGGCGGGAGCTCCAGATACGCAGTATTTT. Its translation is CASSSPGAGAPDTQYF.